These 6 T cell receptor beta chains share one sample of origin, sequenced in a study of blood T cell repertoires in COVID-19. TCRdb's table, derived via immunoSEQ multiplex PCR, lists solely in-frame clones and lacks some. Altogether around 260,000 clones are present, more than 85% being singletons, with the ten largest covering 2% to 2.5%. Sequencing used peripheral blood. These receptors came from a woman under 40 with COVID-19, enrolled during active disease.

This clone has a single count. The V gene is TRBV5-4, the J gene TRBJ2-1; TRBD2 matches 8 bases. The trim removed 0 bases at V and 8 bases at J, leaving 7 bases unmatched. This CDR3 is built from 15 residues. In germline, CDR1 is SGHNT, CDR2 YYREEE (reference sequence). CDR3 nucleotide sequence: TGTGCCAGCAGCTTGGTCCAGCGGGAGTACGATGAGCAGTTCTTC. Translating it yields CASSLVQREYDEQFF.

J is TRBJ1-3 and V is TRBV30; no reliable D call. In germline, CDR1 is GTSNPN, CDR2 SVGIG (reference sequence). The germline V and J ends were trimmed by 0 bases and 4 bases, with 7 bases remaining between them. The CDR3 length is 13 residues. DNA of the CDR3: TGTGCCTGGAGTGTAAAGCCCGGAAACACCATATATTTT. It yields the protein CAWSVKPGNTIYF.

V usage is TRBV24-1 and J usage is TRBJ1-2, with 10 nucleotides matching TRBD1. The CDR3 contains 16 residues. CDR1 is KGHDR and CDR2 is SFDVKD in the germline V gene. Losses at the gene ends were 4 bases for V and 8 bases for J; bases not matched to a gene: 12. CDR3 protein: CATSETKTGGAEGYTF. The CDR3 DNA reads as TGTGCCACCAGTGAGACGAAGACAGGGGGCGCGGAGGGCTACACCTTC.

The rearrangement links TRBV5-6 to TRBJ2-7; 8 bases agree with TRBD1. This CDR3 is 15 amino acids long. V lost 4 bases, J lost 0 bases, and 6 bases stayed unmatched. Germline lookup yields CDR1 SGHDT and CDR2 YYEEEE. DNA of the CDR3: TGTGCCAGCAGCCGACGGACAGGGAGCTCCTACGAGCAGTACTTC. As protein: CASSRRTGSSYEQYF. Using reference TRBV5-6 and TRBJ2-7 for the parts outside the CDR3, the full variable domain is DAGVTQSPTHLIKTRGQQVTLRCSPKSGHDTVSWYQQALGQGPQFIFQYYEEEERQRGNFPDRFSGHQFPNYSSELNVNALLLGDSALYLCASSRRTGSSYEQYFGPGTRLTVT.

The chain is built from TRBV2 and TRBJ2-1, with D possibly being TRBD2 (6 bases). Trimming took 6 bases from V and 15 from J, leaving 15 bases between them. The CDR3 covers 11 residues. Per germline, CDR1 SNHLY and CDR2 FYNNEI. The CDR3 region has the DNA TGTGCCAGCAGCGGGGACTTGAGGCGGTTCTTC. Amino acid sequence: CASSGDLRRFF.

The chain is built from TRBV7-2 and TRBJ2-2; 7 bases agree with TRBD1. Germline CDR1 SGHTA, CDR2 FQGNSA. The CDR3 contains 16 residues. The junction had 11 bases not matched to a gene; V was cut back by 5 bases and J by 5 bases. CDR3 sequence: CASSRMSGQLTGELFF. The CDR3 DNA sequence: TGTGCCAGCAGCCGCATGTCGGGACAGCTTACCGGGGAGCTGTTTTTT.